The sample holds many counts of the clone carrying this T cell receptor beta chain. Its antigen is unknown. The data belong to a study of T cells in Graves' hyperthyroidism and ophthalmopathy. General study points: Prediction of ophthalmopathy progression came a median roughly 6.7 months pre-onset. Also found in blood were most expanded thyroid clonotypes above 0.001.

Lactation, pregnancy, other autoimmune disease or uncontrolled infection excluded patients. Researchers took RNA transcripts and amplified the TCR beta CDR3 regions from them. In the first-round RT-PCR of the TCR CDR3, the HTBI primer set was used. TCRdb used MiXCR to reprocess the multiplex PCR reads, holding one entry per CDR3 protein. The data contain about 270,000 distinct CDR3 sequences, less than 30% of them singletons. Deletions cut 3 bases from V and 3 bases from J, with 8 bases between. Per germline, CDR1 SEHNR and CDR2 FQNEAQ (reference sequence). This CDR3 spans 13 amino acids. This chain joins TRBV7-9 and TRBJ2-5; possible D gene TRBD1, 5 bases. The receptor was isolated from a man aged 35 to 55 with Graves' hyperthyroidism that later progressed to Graves' ophthalmopathy. Sequencing input: blood. CDR3 region: CASSFQGKETQYF. The CDR3, as DNA: TGTGCCAGCAGCTTTCAGGGAAAAGAGACCCAGTACTTC.